This entry features one T cell receptor (beta chain) sequence. CDR1 and CDR2 from the germline V gene are LGHNA and YSLEER. V was pared by 1 base and J by 7 bases, with 4 bases of the junction left unmatched. This CDR3 is built from 15 residues. This sample stems from a study of cytomegalovirus exposure and HLA in healthy donors. Amplification used 60 Vbeta primers and 13 Jbeta primers. Sequencing used immunoSEQ multiplex PCR; TCRdb keeps in-frame clones, though not all of them. The sample holds 150,000 to 200,000 clones. V is TRBV4-3 and J is TRBJ1-6; 7 positions agree with TRBD1. The sample consisted of PBMCs. This TCR was sampled from a man aged 25-40 years in good health and CMV-seronegative. CDR3 region: CASSQGRGYNSPLHF. CDR3 DNA: TGCGCCAGCAGCCAAGGCAGGGGGTACAATTCACCCCTCCACTTT.